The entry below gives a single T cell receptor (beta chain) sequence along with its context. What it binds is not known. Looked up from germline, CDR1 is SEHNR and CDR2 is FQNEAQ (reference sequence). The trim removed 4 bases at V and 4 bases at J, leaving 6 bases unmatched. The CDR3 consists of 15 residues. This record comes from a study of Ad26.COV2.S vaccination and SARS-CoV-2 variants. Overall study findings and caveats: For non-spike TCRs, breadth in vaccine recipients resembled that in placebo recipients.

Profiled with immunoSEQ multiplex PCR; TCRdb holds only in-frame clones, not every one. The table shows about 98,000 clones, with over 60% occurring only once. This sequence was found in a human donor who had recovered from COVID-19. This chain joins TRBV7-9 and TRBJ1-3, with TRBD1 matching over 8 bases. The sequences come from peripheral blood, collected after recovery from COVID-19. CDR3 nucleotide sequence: TGTGCCAGCAGCTCATGGACAGGGCTAGGAAACACCATATATTTT. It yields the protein CASSSWTGLGNTIYF.